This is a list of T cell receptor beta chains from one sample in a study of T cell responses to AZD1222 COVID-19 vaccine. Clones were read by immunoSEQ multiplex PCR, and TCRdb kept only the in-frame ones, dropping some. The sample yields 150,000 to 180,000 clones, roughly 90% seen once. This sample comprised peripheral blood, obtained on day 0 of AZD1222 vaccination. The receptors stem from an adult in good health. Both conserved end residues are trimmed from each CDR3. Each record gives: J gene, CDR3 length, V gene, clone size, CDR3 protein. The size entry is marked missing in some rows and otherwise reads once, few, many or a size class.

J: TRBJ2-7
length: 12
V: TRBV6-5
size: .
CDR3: ASSPTSGGYEQY

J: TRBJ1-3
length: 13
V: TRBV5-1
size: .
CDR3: ASSGTGGSGNTIY

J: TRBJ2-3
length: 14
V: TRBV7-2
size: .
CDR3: ASSLIYVGGTDTQY

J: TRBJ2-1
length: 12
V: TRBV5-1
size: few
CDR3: ASSPGQGGNEQF

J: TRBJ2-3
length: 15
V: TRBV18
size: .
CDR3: ASSPAGAGSPTDTQY

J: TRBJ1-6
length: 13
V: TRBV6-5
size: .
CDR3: ASSYTGQVNSPLH

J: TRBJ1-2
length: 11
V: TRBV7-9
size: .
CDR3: ASSPGTDYGYT

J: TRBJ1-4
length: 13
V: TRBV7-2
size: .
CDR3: ASSFAGTHNEKLF

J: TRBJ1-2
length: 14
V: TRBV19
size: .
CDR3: ASSRTGPVGAYGYT

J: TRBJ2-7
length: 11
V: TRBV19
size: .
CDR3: ASSALGSYEQY

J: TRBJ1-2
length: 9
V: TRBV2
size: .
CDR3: ASSLLYGYT

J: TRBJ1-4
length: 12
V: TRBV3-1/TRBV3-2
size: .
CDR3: ASSHPGDGEKLF

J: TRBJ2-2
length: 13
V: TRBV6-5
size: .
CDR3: ASIPGQGNTGELF

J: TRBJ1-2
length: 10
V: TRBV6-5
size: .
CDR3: ASTDRDYGYT

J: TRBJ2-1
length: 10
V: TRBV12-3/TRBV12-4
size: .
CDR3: ASSPGLAGGF

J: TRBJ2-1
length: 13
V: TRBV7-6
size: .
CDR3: ASSPRGGSYNEQF

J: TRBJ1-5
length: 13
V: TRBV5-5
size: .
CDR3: ASSSGGQAGQPQH

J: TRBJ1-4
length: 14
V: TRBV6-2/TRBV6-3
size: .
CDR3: ASSRGQKVTNEKLF

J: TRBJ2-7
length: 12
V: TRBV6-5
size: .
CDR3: ASSSPGFSYEQY

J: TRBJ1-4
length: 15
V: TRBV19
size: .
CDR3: ASSRTGGSSTNEKLF

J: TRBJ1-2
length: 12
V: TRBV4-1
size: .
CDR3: ASSPVQGALGYT

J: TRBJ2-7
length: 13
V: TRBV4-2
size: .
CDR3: ASSQGGGGSYEQY

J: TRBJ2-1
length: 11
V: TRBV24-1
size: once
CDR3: ATSVTGGWEQF

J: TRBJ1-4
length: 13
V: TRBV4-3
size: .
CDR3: ASSQDAQLNEKLF

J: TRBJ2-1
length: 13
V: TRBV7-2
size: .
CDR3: ASSLPRTANNEQF

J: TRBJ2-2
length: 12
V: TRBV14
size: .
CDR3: ASSHLAGGGELF

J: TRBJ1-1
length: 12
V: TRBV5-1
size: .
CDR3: ASSPRVSGTEAF

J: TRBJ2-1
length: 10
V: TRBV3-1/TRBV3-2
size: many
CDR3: ASSHREGEQF

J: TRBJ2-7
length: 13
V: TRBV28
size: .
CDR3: ASSSPAGGKYEQY

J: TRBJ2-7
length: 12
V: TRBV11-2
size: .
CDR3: ASSQGTGGEEQY

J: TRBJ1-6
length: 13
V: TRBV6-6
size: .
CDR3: ASSPPPGHNSPLH